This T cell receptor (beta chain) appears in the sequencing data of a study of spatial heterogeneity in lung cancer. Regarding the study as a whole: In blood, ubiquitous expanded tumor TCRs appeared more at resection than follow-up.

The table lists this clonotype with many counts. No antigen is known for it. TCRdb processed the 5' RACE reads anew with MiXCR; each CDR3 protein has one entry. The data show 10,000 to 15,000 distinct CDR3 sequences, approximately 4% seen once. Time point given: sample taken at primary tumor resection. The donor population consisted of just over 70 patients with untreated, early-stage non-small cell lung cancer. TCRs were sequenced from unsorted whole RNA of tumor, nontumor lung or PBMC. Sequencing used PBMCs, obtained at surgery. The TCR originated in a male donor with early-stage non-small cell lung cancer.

CDR3 loop: CSVDPDRGFPFF. CDR3 in DNA: TGCAGCGTTGACCCCGACAGGGGTTTCCCGTTCTTC. The gene calls are TRBV29-1 and TRBJ2-1, with TRBD1 matching 8 bases. The CDR3 loop spans 12 amino acids. Germline CDR1 SQVTM, CDR2 ANQGSEA. With 3 bases clipped from V and 15 bases from J, the junction kept 10 bases outside the gene matches.